The rows below give T cell receptor beta chains drawn from one sample of a study of T cell repertoires in cytomegalovirus infection. TCRdb used MiXCR to reprocess the reads, holding one entry per CDR3 protein. There are around 300,000 distinct CDR3 sequences in the sample; about 23% occur only once, and 11% to 15% lies in the top ten. The sequenced material came from PBMCs. The receptors were gathered from a human donor in good health (CMV status not recorded). Some clones in this sample may be carry-over from other donors' samples. Both conserved end residues are part of each CDR3. D genes are given only for firm matches. Clone sizes are given selectively: once, few, many, or a class where the clone is expanded.

.	.	TRBV6-2/TRBV6-3	13	TRBJ2-7	CASSPTTPYEQYF	TGTGCCAGCAGCCCGACTACACCCTACGAGCAGTACTTC
TRBD2	.	TRBV29-1	16	TRBJ2-7	CSVEDRRTSGGYEQYF	TGCAGCGTTGAAGATCGACGGACTAGCGGGGGCTACGAGCAGTACTTC
TRBD1	.	TRBV7-2	17	TRBJ1-1	CASSPVGTGAGRGEAFF	TGTGCCAGCAGCCCAGTGGGGACAGGGGCTGGTAGGGGTGAAGCTTTCTTT
.	.	TRBV28	16	TRBJ1-5	CASRGAGTPSNQPQHF	TGTGCCAGCAGGGGCGCCGGGACACCAAGCAATCAGCCCCAGCATTTT
.	.	TRBV6-4	14	TRBJ2-1	CASSDSGQSNEQFF	TGTGCCAGCAGTGACTCGGGGCAGAGTAATGAGCAGTTCTTC
.	many	TRBV4-1	17	TRBJ2-7	CASSQALHSSNYYEQYF	TGCGCCAGCAGCCAAGCCCTGCATTCTAGCAACTACTACGAGCAGTACTTC
.	.	TRBV28	15	TRBJ1-1	CASKSSSVMNTEAFF	TGTGCCAGCAAATCCAGTTCAGTGATGAACACTGAAGCTTTCTTT
.	many	TRBV7-2	16	TRBJ2-1	CASSLAGVGRRNEQFF	TGTGCCAGCAGCTTAGCGGGGGTTGGCAGGCGGAATGAGCAGTTCTTC
TRBD1	.	TRBV10-3	13	TRBJ2-2	CAISTGVAGELFF	TGTGCCATCAGTACAGGGGTGGCCGGGGAGCTGTTTTTT
TRBD2	many	TRBV11-3	17	TRBJ2-1	CASSLGTSGRADNEQFF	TGTGCCAGCAGCTTAGGAACTAGCGGGAGGGCCGACAATGAGCAGTTCTTC
.	few	TRBV14	13	TRBJ1-5	CASSQELQGPQHF	TGTGCCAGCAGCCAAGAACTCCAAGGGCCCCAGCATTTT
TRBD1	many	TRBV12-3/TRBV12-4	14	TRBJ1-2	CASSPGTGSHGYTF	TGTGCCAGCAGTCCTGGGACAGGGTCGCATGGCTACACCTTC
TRBD1	.	TRBV28	17	TRBJ1-5	CASMGQGPFYSNQPQHF	TGTGCCAGCATGGGACAGGGGCCCTTTTATAGCAATCAGCCCCAGCATTTT
.	many	TRBV7-3	14	TRBJ2-5	CASSRGTFQETQYF	TGTGCCAGCAGCCGAGGGACTTTCCAAGAGACCCAGTACTTC
.	many	TRBV7-2	15	TRBJ1-5	CASSLAWGSYQPQHF	TGTGCCAGCAGCTTAGCATGGGGCTCGTATCAGCCCCAGCATTTT
.	few	TRBV7-9	13	TRBJ2-7	CASSLTANYEQYF	TGTGCCAGCAGCTTGACAGCGAATTACGAGCAGTACTTC
.	.	TRBV5-6	12	TRBJ1-1	CASSSLTAEAFF	TGTGCCAGCAGCTCACTAACGGCTGAAGCTTTCTTT
TRBD1	few	TRBV5-6	19	TRBJ2-7	CASSFYGTGDLQGPYEQYF	TGTGCCAGCAGCTTTTATGGGACAGGAGATCTCCAGGGGCCCTACGAGCAGTACTTC
TRBD1	.	TRBV6-6	14	TRBJ1-6	CASTPGQENSPLHF	TGTGCCAGCACCCCCGGACAGGAGAATTCACCCCTCCACTTT
.	.	TRBV12-5	13	TRBJ2-2	CASGLVGSGELFF	TGTGCTAGTGGTTTGGTAGGGTCCGGGGAGCTGTTTTTT
.	many	TRBV7-6	17	TRBJ1-1	CASSPLGGTAMNTEAFF	TGTGCCAGCAGCCCGTTAGGGGGAACAGCTATGAACACTGAAGCTTTCTTT
TRBD2	few	TRBV7-9	14	TRBJ2-5	CASSWGLARETQYF	TGTGCCAGCAGCTGGGGACTAGCGAGGGAGACCCAGTACTTC
.	.	TRBV20-1	14	TRBJ1-5	CSASRHYSNQPQHF	TGCAGTGCTAGTCGACATTATAGCAATCAGCCCCAGCATTTT
TRBD1	many	TRBV7-2	15	TRBJ2-2	CASSLAGGSTGELFF	TGTGCCAGCAGCTTAGCAGGGGGCAGCACCGGGGAGCTGTTTTTT
.	once	TRBV7-6	13	TRBJ1-1	CASRADSNTEAFF	TGTGCCAGCAGGGCCGACAGCAACACTGAAGCTTTCTTT
.	.	TRBV7-2	14	TRBJ2-3	CASSSAPGSDTQYF	TGTGCCAGCAGCTCCGCCCCAGGCTCAGATACGCAGTATTTT
TRBD2	.	TRBV29-1	15	TRBJ2-3	CSARVGGGGTDTQYF	TGCAGCGCCCGAGTCGGCGGGGGAGGCACAGATACGCAGTATTTT
.	.	TRBV11-2	15	TRBJ2-1	CASSSRLFSYNEQFF	TGTGCCAGCAGCTCCAGACTGTTTTCCTACAATGAGCAGTTCTTC
.	many	TRBV7-9	13	TRBJ2-5	CASRAETQETQYF	TGTGCCAGCAGAGCCGAAACTCAAGAGACCCAGTACTTC
TRBD2	many	TRBV11-2	15	TRBJ2-1	CASIRSSGRVGEQFF	TGTGCCAGCATTAGGTCTAGCGGGAGGGTCGGTGAGCAGTTCTTC
TRBD1	few	TRBV7-2	12	TRBJ1-2	CASSGDRVGYTF	TGTGCCAGCAGCGGGGACAGAGTTGGCTACACCTTC
TRBD1	many	TRBV7-2	16	TRBJ1-5	CASSFSPGQAYQPQHF	TGTGCCAGCAGCTTTAGTCCGGGACAGGCATATCAGCCCCAGCATTTT
.	few	TRBV5-1	15	TRBJ2-3	CASSFGQTPTDTQYF	TGCGCCAGCAGCTTCGGACAAACCCCCACAGATACGCAGTATTTT
TRBD1	.	TRBV20-1	14	TRBJ1-2	CSAREDRAGYGYTF	TGCAGTGCTAGAGAAGACAGGGCCGGCTATGGCTACACCTTC
.	many	TRBV12-3/TRBV12-4	14	TRBJ1-1	CASKWDWENTEAFF	TGTGCCAGCAAGTGGGACTGGGAGAACACTGAAGCTTTCTTT
.	few	TRBV6-1	12	TRBJ2-3	CASRTHTDTQYF	TGTGCCAGCAGGACCCATACAGATACGCAGTATTTT
TRBD2	.	TRBV11-2	15	TRBJ2-1	CASSFSGNAYNEQFF	TGTGCCAGCAGCTTTAGCGGGAACGCCTACAATGAGCAGTTCTTC
.	few	TRBV5-1	15	TRBJ2-5	CASSPQGGGGETQYF	TGCGCCAGCAGCCCCCAGGGCGGGGGCGGGGAGACCCAGTACTTC
TRBD1	.	TRBV28	13	TRBJ1-1	CASMSGGNTEAFF	TGTGCCAGCATGTCAGGGGGCAATACTGAAGCTTTCTTT
.	few	TRBV18	15	TRBJ2-1	CASSTRGASYNEQFF	TGTGCCAGCTCAACCAGGGGGGCGTCCTACAATGAGCAGTTCTTC
.	once	TRBV6-2/TRBV6-3	11	TRBJ2-7	CASSSLGRTYF	TGTGCCAGCAGTTCCCTCGGACGTACGTACTTC
TRBD1	many	TRBV7-2	13	TRBJ1-5	CASSYRGDQPQHF	TGTGCCAGCAGCTACAGGGGGGATCAGCCCCAGCATTTT
.	many	TRBV7-3	13	TRBJ1-1	CASSFFMNTEAFF	TGTGCCAGCAGCTTCTTTATGAACACTGAAGCTTTCTTT
TRBD1	.	TRBV12-5	13	TRBJ1-1	CAGGLQGGTEAFF	TGTGCTGGTGGTTTGCAGGGGGGCACTGAAGCTTTCTTT
.	.	TRBV12-5	13	TRBJ2-5	CASGLEGPETQYF	TGTGCTAGTGGTTTGGAGGGCCCTGAGACCCAGTACTTC
.	many	TRBV11-1	15	TRBJ1-1	CASSLIPEGDTEAFF	TGTGCCAGCAGCTTAATTCCGGAAGGGGACACTGAAGCTTTCTTT
.	few	TRBV6-2/TRBV6-3	13	TRBJ2-1	CASSPSQYNEQFF	TGTGCCAGCAGTCCGTCCCAGTACAATGAGCAGTTCTTC
TRBD2	.	TRBV20-1	15	TRBJ2-7	CSAAFLAGVPAEQYF	TGCAGTGCCGCTTTTCTAGCGGGGGTTCCCGCCGAGCAGTACTTC
TRBD1	.	TRBV5-6	14	TRBJ1-2	CASRIGQGSYGYTF	TGTGCCAGCAGGATTGGACAGGGGAGCTATGGCTACACCTTC
.	.	TRBV23-1	10	TRBJ2-5	CASSQGKQYF	TGCGCCAGCAGTCAAGGGAAGCAGTACTTC
.	.	TRBV20-1	16	TRBJ1-6	CSATVGTSSYNSPLHF	TGCAGTGCCACAGTGGGCACGAGCTCCTATAATTCACCCCTCCACTTT
.	once	TRBV19	13	TRBJ1-5	CASLERGNQPQHF	TGTGCCAGTCTGGAAAGGGGCAATCAGCCCCAGCATTTT
.	.	TRBV11-3	16	TRBJ1-5	CASSLVTGDYNQPQHF	TGTGCCAGCAGCTTAGTAACGGGGGACTACAATCAGCCCCAGCATTTT
.	.	TRBV20-1	15	TRBJ2-3	CSARDVAPSTDTQYF	TGCAGTGCTAGAGATGTGGCCCCTAGCACAGATACGCAGTATTTT
.	many	TRBV7-2	12	TRBJ2-7	CASSAKSYEQYF	TGTGCCAGCAGCGCGAAGTCCTACGAGCAGTACTTC
TRBD1	many	TRBV12-3/TRBV12-4	16	TRBJ2-3	CASSPRQGPSTDTQYF	TGTGCCAGCAGTCCTCGACAGGGGCCTAGCACAGATACGCAGTATTTT
TRBD2	many	TRBV7-8	16	TRBJ2-5	CASSARLAGVSETQYF	TGTGCCAGCAGCGCCCGACTAGCGGGAGTATCGGAGACCCAGTACTTC
TRBD2	many	TRBV28	17	TRBJ2-2	CASSLALAGVSTGELFF	TGTGCCAGCAGTTTAGCGCTAGCGGGAGTTAGTACCGGGGAGCTGTTTTTT
.	many	TRBV7-2	11	TRBJ1-1	CASSLALRAFF	TGTGCCAGCAGCTTAGCATTGAGGGCTTTCTTT
.	many	TRBV7-6	15	TRBJ2-5	CASRTTRGNSETQYF	TGTGCCAGCAGAACGACAAGGGGAAATTCAGAGACCCAGTACTTC